The 27 T cell receptor beta chains given below trace back to one sample, sequenced in a study of OX40 agonist ivuxolimab in advanced cancers. Method: immunoSEQ multiplex PCR; TCRdb's copy keeps in-frame clones and lacks some. Of about 58,000 clones detected, around 80% appear once; the ten largest clones hold 1.5% to 2.5%. The sequencing used CD4+ or CD8+ T cells sorted from blood, collected in a trial of the OX40 agonist ivuxolimab. All receptors derive from an adult with an advanced solid tumor such as melanoma, head and neck, liver or kidney cancer.

The chain recombines TRBV7-9 with TRBJ2-1; 9 bases are shared with TRBD2. Germline lookup yields CDR1 SEHNR and CDR2 FQNEAQ (reference sequence). The CDR3 sequence is 16 residues long. Unmatched junction bases numbered 5, after V lost 3 bases and J lost 2 bases. The CDR3 here is CASSFMAGGTYNEQFF. The CDR3 nucleotides are TGTGCCAGCAGCTTCATGGCGGGAGGGACCTACAATGAGCAGTTCTTC. Full variable domain (missing parts from reference TRBV7-9 and TRBJ2-1): DTGVSQNPRHKITKRGQNVTFRCDPISEHNRLYWYRQTLGQGPEFLTYFQNEAQLEKSRLLSDRFSAERPKGSFSTLEIQRTEQGDSAMYLCASSFMAGGTYNEQFFGPGTRLTVL.

The chain joins TRBV5-1 to TRBJ1-1; D is undetermined. The CDR3 covers 14 residues. Trimming removed 4 bases at V and 3 bases at J, with 13 bases between. Per the germline V gene, CDR1 is SGHRS and CDR2 is YFSETQ. For the CDR3, the DNA is TGCGCCAGCAGCATAGAACCCGGTGACACTGAAGCTTTCTTT. Its translation is CASSIEPGDTEAFF.

This clone appeared once. This rearrangement joins TRBV6-5 to TRBJ1-2, with TRBD1 matching 11 bases. Germline trimming cut 6 bases from V and 8 bases from J; bases unmatched to any gene: 5. The CDR3 consists of 13 residues. Germline V gene data show CDR1 as MNHEY and CDR2 as SVGAGI. CDR3 in amino acids: CASSLGQGAGYTF. The CDR3 region has the DNA TGTGCCAGCAGCCTCGGACAGGGGGCCGGCTACACCTTC.

There are a few counts of this clone. This chain links TRBV9 with TRBJ1-1; maybe TRBD1 (6 bases). The V end lost 0 bases, the J end lost 5 bases, and 17 bases lay between the germline ends. CDR3 size: 16 residues. Germline CDR1 SGDLS, CDR2 YYNGEE. CDR3 DNA sequence: TGTGCCAGCAGCGTAGTCCCTGGACAGAGGGGTACTGAAGCTTTCTTT. Its translation: CASSVVPGQRGTEAFF.

The genes are TRBV2 and TRBJ2-4; either TRBD1 or TRBD2 may supply D (5 bases each). In germline, CDR1 is SNHLY, CDR2 FYNNEI. The V gene lost 5 bases and the J gene lost 7 bases, with 9 bases spanning the gap. The CDR3 sequence is 12 residues long. The chain's CDR3 is CASSNRDNIQYF. The CDR3 coding sequence is TGTGCCAGCAGTAACCGGGACAACATTCAGTACTTC.

The DNA for the CDR3 is TGTGCCAGCAGTGAATTTCCGGACTCCGGATACAATGAGCAGTTCTTC. It translates to CASSEFPDSGYNEQFF. The chain couples TRBV25-1 to TRBJ2-1; D is possibly TRBD2 (5 bases). There are 16 residues in the CDR3. V lost 1 base to trimming and J lost 4 bases, with 14 bases between them. Per the germline V gene, CDR1 is MGHDK and CDR2 is SYGVNS.

This clone showed up just a few times. V and J are TRBV6-6 and TRBJ1-3, with D unresolved. Germline V gene data show CDR1 as MNHNY and CDR2 as SVGAGI (reference sequence). The CDR3 covers 16 residues. V was trimmed by 4 bases and J by 3 bases, leaving 16 bases between them. In nucleotides, the CDR3 is TGTGCCAGCAGTTCCGCGGCCGGTTCATATGGAAACACCATATATTTT. It specifies CASSSAAGSYGNTIYF.

The chain has TRBV28 and TRBJ1-1; a possible D gene is TRBD1 (5 bases). Germline V lookup: CDR1 MDHEN, CDR2 SYDVKM. V was trimmed by 5 bases and J by 1 base, leaving 14 bases between them. The CDR3 length is 15 residues. CDR3 region: CASSPSDRQNTEAFF. CDR3 sequence (DNA): TGTGCCAGCAGTCCTTCCGACAGACAGAACACTGAAGCTTTCTTT.

The rearrangement links TRBV15 to TRBJ2-3, with TRBD1 matching 7 bases. J gave up 4 bases and V 9 bases, and 13 bases lay outside the gene matches. This CDR3 spans 15 amino acids. Germline-derived CDR1 and CDR2 are LNHNV and YYDKDF (reference sequence). The CDR3 DNA is TGTGCCACGAACGGGGACAGTCGGGTCGCAGATACGCAGTATTTT. Residues: CATNGDSRVADTQYF.

This clone was seen more than once but under ten times. This chain uses TRBV2 with TRBJ2-7, with no clear D. The germline V gene has CDR1 SNHLY and CDR2 FYNNEI. The CDR3 loop spans 10 amino acids. The V and J ends lost 4 bases and 5 bases respectively, with 3 bases between them. The CDR3 nucleotides are TGTGCCAGCAGTGTTAACGAGCAGTACTTC. Translated, it gives CASSVNEQYF.

The chain combines TRBV27 with TRBJ1-5; 7 nucleotides line up with TRBD1. The germline V gene encodes CDR1 MNHEY and CDR2 SMNVEV (reference sequence). V trimming: 6 bases; J trimming: 4 bases; junction bases outside the gene matches: 12. The CDR3 runs 16 residues. CDR3 nucleotides: TGTGCCAGCAGCCCCTTTGGGACAGTATTAAATCAGCCCCAGCATTTT. Residues: CASSPFGTVLNQPQHF.

The chain joins TRBV10-3 to TRBJ2-7; the match to TRBD1 covers 7 bases. CDR1 and CDR2 from the germline V gene are ENHRY and SYGVKD. The V gene end was trimmed by 3 bases and the J gene end by 5 bases; junction bases not matched to a gene: 7. This CDR3 contains 14 residues. The CDR3, as DNA: TGTGCCATCAGTGATGACAGGGTTGATAACGAGCAGTACGTC. Translating it yields CAISDDRVDNEQYV.

This clone has more than one count but fewer than ten. Other DNA sequences in the sample encode the same CDR3. The chain joins TRBV6-5 to TRBJ2-1, with D perhaps matching TRBD1 (5 bases). V lost 0 bases and J lost 1, with 7 bases in between. CDR1 and CDR2 from the germline V gene are MNHEY and SVGAGI. The length of the CDR3 is 15 residues. CDR3 protein: CASSYSSGSYNEQFF. For the CDR3, the DNA is TGTGCCAGCAGTTACTCGTCAGGGTCCTACAATGAGCAGTTCTTC.

To note about this clone: In the same sample, other DNA sequences code for this CDR3. V usage is TRBV7-9 and J usage is TRBJ1-1, with D maybe TRBD1 (5 bases). V dropped 6 bases and J dropped 1 base, with 9 bases sitting between them. The CDR3 has 13 residues. From germline, CDR1 is SEHNR and CDR2 FQNEAQ (reference sequence). CDR3 sequence (DNA): TGTGCCAGCAGTCGCGGACAGAACACTGAAGCTTTCTTT. Its protein product is CASSRGQNTEAFF.

The chain uses TRBV15 and TRBJ2-1; 7 nucleotides align to TRBD1. With V trimmed by 3 bases and J by 4 bases, 3 bases remained unmatched. The CDR3 runs 14 residues. Germline loops: CDR1 LNHNV, CDR2 YYDKDF (reference sequence). CDR3 loop: CATSSLTGYNEQFF. As DNA, the CDR3 is TGTGCCACCAGCAGCTTGACAGGGTACAATGAGCAGTTCTTC.

This clone turned up a few times. Other DNA sequences from this sample encode an identical CDR3 as well. The rearrangement links TRBV5-6 to TRBJ2-7, with 7 bases fitting TRBD2. CDR3 size: 13 residues. The germline V gene encodes CDR1 SGHDT and CDR2 YYEEEE. V shed 4 bases, J shed 5 bases, and the junction held 6 bases outside the gene matches. CDR3 in amino acids: CASSPRREHEQYF. Here the CDR3 DNA reads TGTGCCAGCAGCCCGAGGCGGGAGCACGAGCAGTACTTC.

The CDR3 DNA reads as TGTGTCAGAAGCGGACTAGCGGGAGGGATATCCTACAATGAGCAGTTCTTC. Translating it yields CVRSGLAGGISYNEQFF. The genes are TRBV7-5 and TRBJ2-1; TRBD2, the table's D call, was not compared with the DNA. TRBV7-5 is given as a pseudogene. The CDR3 has 17 amino acids.

The genes are TRBV6-5 and TRBJ2-4, with 7 bases fitting TRBD2. V lost 3 bases to trimming and J lost 6 bases; unmatched junction nucleotides: 11. There are 16 residues in the CDR3. Germline V gene sequence: CDR1 MNHEY, CDR2 SVGAGI. CDR3 loop: CASSYGGSGKGNIQYF. The DNA of the CDR3 is TGTGCCAGCAGTTATGGAGGGAGCGGGAAGGGAAACATTCAGTACTTC.

J is TRBJ2-3 and V is TRBV4-2; 13 bases agree with TRBD2. The germline CDR1 and CDR2 sequences are LGHNA and YNFKEQ. V lost 4 bases to trimming and J lost 4 bases; unmatched junction nucleotides: 2. The CDR3 runs to 15 residues. The CDR3 region has the DNA TGTGCCAGCAGCCCTGGACTAGCGGGAGCAGATACGCAGTATTTT. Amino acids: CASSPGLAGADTQYF.

CDR3 sequence reads: CASRTDSGNTIYF. Written as DNA, the CDR3 is TGTGCCAGCAGGACGGACTCTGGAAACACCATATATTTT. V and J are TRBV2 and TRBJ1-3; the D is unclear. Germline CDR1 SNHLY, CDR2 FYNNEI. This CDR3 contains 13 residues. V lost 6 bases and J lost 0, with 6 bases in between.

This chain uses TRBV7-2 with TRBJ1-2, with 9 bases aligning to TRBD1. The V segment lost 5 bases and the J segment 7 bases; nucleotides outside the gene matches: 8. Germline CDR1 reads SGHTA; CDR2 reads FQGNSA. This CDR3 has 14 residues. For the CDR3, the DNA is TGTGCCAGCAGCGCCGGGACAGGGTACTCTGGCTACACCTTC. It is translated as CASSAGTGYSGYTF. Full variable domain (missing parts from reference TRBV7-2 and TRBJ1-2): GAGVSQSPSNKVTEKGKDVELRCDPISGHTALYWYRQSLGQGLEFLIYFQGNSAPDKSGLPSDRFSAERTGGSVSTLTIQRTQQEDSAVYLCASSAGTGYSGYTFGSGTRLTVV.

The chain employs TRBV19 and TRBJ2-1; 14 positions agree with TRBD2. The CDR3 totals 16 residues. J was trimmed by 7 bases and V by 2 bases; bases with no gene match: 4. The germline CDR1 and CDR2 sequences are LNHDA and SQIVND (reference sequence). CDR3 region: CASSIRLAGGTNEQFF. CDR3 DNA: TGTGCCAGTAGTATAAGACTAGCGGGAGGGACGAATGAGCAGTTCTTC.

V gene TRBV7-6 combines with J gene TRBJ2-3; D not resolved. Germline V lookup: CDR1 SGHVS, CDR2 FNYEAQ. The CDR3 sequence is 16 residues long. V was trimmed by 0 bases and J by 1 base, leaving 11 bases between them. For the CDR3, the DNA is TGTGCCAGCAGCTTAGCTGGGTACAGCGGCACAGATACGCAGTATTTT. This sequence encodes CASSLAGYSGTDTQYF. Full variable domain (remainder filled in from reference TRBV7-6 and TRBJ2-3): GAGVSQSPRYKVTKRGQDVALRCDPISGHVSLYWYRQALGQGPEFLTYFNYEAQQDKSGLPNDRFSAERPEGSISTLTIQRTEQRDSAMYRCASSLAGYSGTDTQYFGPGTRLTVL.

The genes are TRBV7-3 and TRBJ2-1; D possibly corresponds to TRBD2 (6 bases). The V gene's germline CDR1 is SGHTA and CDR2 FQGTGA. The ends were cut back, 3 bases at V and 0 bases at J, with 9 bases in the middle. The CDR3 has 15 amino acids. CDR3 residues: CASSFGGVSYNEQFF. The CDR3 region has the DNA TGTGCCAGCAGCTTCGGCGGGGTCTCCTACAATGAGCAGTTCTTC.

This clone showed up just once. The chain joins TRBV4-3 to TRBJ1-6; 9 nucleotides align to TRBD1. The CDR3 totals 15 residues. Germline V CDR1 and CDR2: LGHNA, YSLEER. The ends lost 0 bases at V and 8 bases at J; junction bases unmatched: 2. This CDR3 is CASSQEQGAYSPLHF. In DNA, the CDR3 is TGCGCCAGCAGCCAAGAACAGGGGGCTTATTCACCCCTCCACTTT.

The genes are TRBV30 and TRBJ2-2; the D gene is possibly TRBD1 (6 bases). Germline V CDR1 and CDR2: GTSNPN, SVGIG (reference sequence). This CDR3 is built from 13 residues. The V end was cut by 3 bases, the J end by 2 bases, with 7 bases between. The CDR3 reads CAWRGTNTGELFF. CDR3 coding DNA: TGTGCCTGGAGGGGGACAAACACCGGGGAGCTGTTTTTT.

The chain joins TRBV11-2 to TRBJ2-5, with D perhaps TRBD2 (5 bases). V lost 1 base to trimming and J lost 2 bases, with 11 bases between them. CDR3 length: 15 residues. CDR1 is SGHAT, CDR2 FQNNGV, per germline. The DNA for the CDR3 is TGTGCCAGCAGCTTAGGAGTTAGCGAGCAAGAGACCCAGTACTTC. Residues: CASSLGVSEQETQYF. Full variable domain (missing parts from reference TRBV11-2 and TRBJ2-5): EAGVAQSPRYKIIEKRQSVAFWCNPISGHATLYWYQQILGQGPKLLIQFQNNGVVDDSQLPKDRFSAERLKGVDSTLKIQPAKLEDSAVYLCASSLGVSEQETQYFGPGTRLLVL.